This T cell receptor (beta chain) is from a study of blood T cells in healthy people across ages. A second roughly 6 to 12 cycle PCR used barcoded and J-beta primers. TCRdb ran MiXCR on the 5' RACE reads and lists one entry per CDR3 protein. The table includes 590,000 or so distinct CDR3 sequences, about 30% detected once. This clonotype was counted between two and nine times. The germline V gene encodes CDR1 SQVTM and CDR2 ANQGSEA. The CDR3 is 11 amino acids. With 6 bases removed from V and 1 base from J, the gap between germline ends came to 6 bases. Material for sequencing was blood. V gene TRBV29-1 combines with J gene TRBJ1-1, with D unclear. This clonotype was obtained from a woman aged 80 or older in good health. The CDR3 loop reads CSVRANTEAFF. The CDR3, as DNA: TGCAGCGTAAGGGCGAACACTGAAGCTTTCTTT.